The source of this TCR beta chain is a study of cytomegalovirus exposure and HLA in healthy donors. In the PCR, 60 Vbeta and 13 Jbeta primers were used. Original handling: In a later analysis, the count reached some 83 million unique TCR beta chains, with around 11 million shared. Profiled with immunoSEQ multiplex PCR; TCRdb holds only in-frame clones, not every one. V and J calls and clone size come straight from that table; D and trimming were deduced from the DNA. The table records around 110,000 clones, about two thirds of them present only once. In germline, CDR1 is SEHNR, CDR2 FQNEAQ (reference sequence). The CDR3 totals 13 residues. V lost 1 base to trimming and J lost 7 bases, with 8 bases between them.

This clonotype originated in a boy under 18 in good health and CMV-seronegative. The sequenced sample was PBMCs. The chain links TRBV7-9 to TRBJ1-5, with a possible D match to TRBD1 (6 bases). In nucleotides, the CDR3 is TGTGCCAGCAGCTTAGAGGGACACCAGCCCCAGCATTTT. Protein: CASSLEGHQPQHF.